These T cell receptor beta chains were read from a single sample in a study of blood T cell repertoires in COVID-19. Assay: immunoSEQ multiplex PCR; the TCRdb copy retains only in-frame clones and omits some. Among tens of thousands of clones listed, around 79% were seen once. Sequencing was performed on peripheral blood. Receptors originate from a man older than 75 with acute or convalescent COVID-19. Each CDR3 is given without its conserved first and last residue.

V	J	CDR3
TRBV2	TRBJ2-5	ASSGSGGAMETQY
TRBV4-1	TRBJ1-1	ASSRDMNTEAF
TRBV5-4	TRBJ2-7	ASSLPGGSYEQY
TRBV11-2	TRBJ1-1	ASSNIPDRVNEAF
TRBV7-9	TRBJ1-5	ASSLEAGATNQPQH
TRBV7-9	TRBJ2-7	ASSPNSRGYEQY
TRBV13	TRBJ1-6	ASSFRGSSPLH
TRBV6-5	TRBJ1-6	ASTPGGGSPLH
TRBV7-9	TRBJ1-1	ASTLGGANTEAF
TRBV11-2	TRBJ1-1	ASSSRDTPSRPSNTEAF
TRBV9	TRBJ2-3	ASSSIIGTDTQY
TRBV7-7	TRBJ2-5	ASSPGVAGGRETQY
TRBV29-1	TRBJ2-7	SASQGLNEQY
TRBV6-4	TRBJ2-1	ASSEADFSGGFSEQF
TRBV18	TRBJ1-1	ASSSGGTASTEAF
TRBV27	TRBJ1-2	ASTGTGGKGYT
TRBV5-1	TRBJ2-5	ASSQQETQY
TRBV10-3	TRBJ1-4	AISEPGQGLGKLF
TRBV29-1	TRBJ2-7	SVEEFLSWFERSYEQY
TRBV19	TRBJ2-2	ASNIAPGGRVTGELF
TRBV2	TRBJ2-5	ASSGARGGLETQY
TRBV2	TRBJ2-5	ASRVGMGALQETQY
TRBV7-6	TRBJ2-2	ASSPQRGAGELF
TRBV5-4	TRBJ1-3	ASSSGTGYRNTIY
TRBV2	TRBJ2-5	ASSVGGETQETQY
TRBV9	TRBJ1-1	ASSIDRGEAF
TRBV6-5	TRBJ2-7	ASSYTEDRYEQY
TRBV6-5	TRBJ1-2	ASTPGGQGDFGYT
TRBV10-3	TRBJ1-1	AISPDSSNTEAF
TRBV19	TRBJ1-1	ASSSGQGARDTEAF
TRBV11-2	TRBJ1-2	ASSRLRSQGLANYGYT
TRBV6-5	TRBJ1-1	ASRSRDRGLEAF
TRBV30	TRBJ2-5	AWVKTGQGIETQY
TRBV3-1/TRBV3-2	TRBJ1-1	ASSDRARRSTEAF
TRBV10-2	TRBJ2-7	ASSGQSYEQY
TRBV27	TRBJ2-1	ASSFEGASNNEQF
TRBV5-4	TRBJ2-3	ASSWSSGGAADTQY
TRBV6-1	TRBJ2-1	ASSERTSGGYNEQF
TRBV18	TRBJ1-4	ASSPPSTPEKLF
TRBV5-1	TRBJ1-1	ASNREGTTEAF
TRBV10-3	TRBJ2-7	AISESMGQGFHEQY
TRBV5-4	TRBJ1-1	ASSSGTGGVSTEAF
TRBV11-2	TRBJ1-2	ASSPGQVYGYT
TRBV2	TRBJ1-5	ASSDPSDSYSNQPQH
TRBV6-5	TRBJ1-2	ASSPIVGYT
TRBV2	TRBJ1-6	ASSELGQYLNSPLH
TRBV27	TRBJ2-3	ASTTLSAGTDTQY
TRBV3-1/TRBV3-2	TRBJ2-3	ASQWEGGTDTQY
TRBV5-1	TRBJ1-1	ASSFGQVDTEAF
TRBV10-1	TRBJ1-5	ASSDTGDQPQH
TRBV4-1	TRBJ2-7	ASARQGAVQEQY